Below, 9 T cell receptor beta chains from the same sample are listed, as sequenced in a study of blood T cell repertoires in COVID-19. The repertoire was sequenced with immunoSEQ multiplex PCR; TCRdb's copy has only in-frame clones and lacks some. The data contain approximately 160,000 clones, around 85% of them singletons. The specimen was peripheral blood. These receptors all stem from a man between 60 and 70 years old who had recovered from COVID-19.

The chain combines TRBV3-1 (or the pseudogene TRBV3-2) with TRBJ1-3, with TRBD1 as a possible D gene (6 bases). CDR1 LGHDT and CDR2 YNNKEL come from the germline V gene (reference sequence). V was clipped by 6 bases and J by 4 bases, with 10 bases between them. CDR3 length equals 13 residues. As DNA, the CDR3 is TGTGCCAGCAGGACAACAGGGGGAAACACCATATATTTT. It yields the protein CASRTTGGNTIYF.

The chain carries TRBV7-2 and TRBJ1-3; D unresolved. The CDR3 covers 15 residues. Trimming pared 4 bases from V and 4 bases from J, leaving 14 bases between. Germline V gives CDR1 SGHTA, CDR2 FQGNSA. Here the CDR3 DNA reads TGTGCCAGCAGCTCAACCCCCGGAGACGGAAACACCATATATTTT. This sequence encodes CASSSTPGDGNTIYF.

For the CDR3, the DNA is TGTGCCAGCAGCTTAACTAGCGGGGTAGATACGCAGTATTTT. Its translation: CASSLTSGVDTQYF. V and J are TRBV7-3 and TRBJ2-3, with 8 bases identical to TRBD2. Unmatched junction bases numbered 1, after V lost 0 bases and J lost 5 bases. Per germline, CDR1 SGHTA and CDR2 FQGTGA. This CDR3 is built from 14 residues.

The chain uses TRBV10-3 and TRBJ1-2; possibly TRBD1 for D (6 bases). Per germline, CDR1 ENHRY and CDR2 SYGVKD. Trimming removed 2 bases at V and 7 bases at J, with 14 bases between. The CDR3 totals 14 residues. DNA for the CDR3: TGTGCCATCAGTGAGCCTTTCAGGGGAGTTGGCTACACCTTC. Amino acid sequence: CAISEPFRGVGYTF.

The chain combines TRBV20-1 with TRBJ1-1, with D possibly TRBD1 on 6 matching bases. The CDR3 extends over 11 amino acids. The V gene lost 5 bases and the J gene lost 8 bases, with 12 bases spanning the gap. In germline, CDR1 is DFQATT, CDR2 SNEGSKA (reference sequence). The CDR3 DNA reads as TGCAGTGCTGCGAGACAGGAGGAAGCTTTCTTT. Its translation is CSAARQEEAFF.

This clone was detected only once. The V and J genes are TRBV6-5 and TRBJ1-3; 8 bases agree with TRBD1. CDR1 and CDR2 (germline): MNHEY, SVGAGI. The V gene end was trimmed by 6 bases and the J gene end by 0 bases; junction bases not matched to a gene: 4. The CDR3 covers 15 residues. The DNA of the CDR3 is TGTGCCAGCAGACCGACAGGGGACTCTGGAAACACCATATATTTT. As protein: CASRPTGDSGNTIYF.

This clone showed up just once. V is TRBV14 and J is TRBJ1-1; perhaps TRBD1 as D (5 bases). The CDR3 length is 19 residues. Germline lookup yields CDR1 SGHDN and CDR2 FVKESK. V was trimmed by 0 bases and J by 0 bases, leaving 20 bases between them. This CDR3 reads CASSQERLGRVVVNTEAFF. For the CDR3, the DNA is TGTGCCAGCAGCCAAGAGAGGTTGGGCAGGGTAGTTGTGAACACTGAAGCTTTCTTT.

This clone was found a few times. The V gene is TRBV19, the J gene TRBJ1-1; D is perhaps TRBD1 (5 bases). The germline gives CDR1 LNHDA, CDR2 SQIVND (reference sequence). The CDR3 is 16 residues long. V lost 5 bases to trimming and J lost 2 bases, with 18 bases between them. CDR3 nucleotide sequence: TGTGCCAGTAGTCGACAGCTCGCTAAAGTTAACACTGAAGCTTTCTTT. Translation gives CASSRQLAKVNTEAFF. Full variable domain (rest looked up from reference TRBV19 and TRBJ1-1): DGGITQSPKYLFRKEGQNVTLSCEQNLNHDAMYWYRQDPGQGLRLIYYSQIVNDFQKGDIAEGYSVSREKKESFPLTVTSAQKNPTAFYLCASSRQLAKVNTEAFFGQGTRLTVV.

This clone was seen only a few times. The chain combines TRBV11-2 with TRBJ2-2; 11 nucleotides agree with TRBD2. V dropped 1 base and J dropped 7; count of bases not matched to a gene: 5. The CDR3 is 16 residues long. CDR1 and CDR2 from the germline V gene are SGHAT and FQNNGV. In nucleotides, the CDR3 is TGTGCCAGCAGCTTAGCGGCTAGCGGGGGGTTCGGGGAGCTGTTTTTT. Protein: CASSLAASGGFGELFF.